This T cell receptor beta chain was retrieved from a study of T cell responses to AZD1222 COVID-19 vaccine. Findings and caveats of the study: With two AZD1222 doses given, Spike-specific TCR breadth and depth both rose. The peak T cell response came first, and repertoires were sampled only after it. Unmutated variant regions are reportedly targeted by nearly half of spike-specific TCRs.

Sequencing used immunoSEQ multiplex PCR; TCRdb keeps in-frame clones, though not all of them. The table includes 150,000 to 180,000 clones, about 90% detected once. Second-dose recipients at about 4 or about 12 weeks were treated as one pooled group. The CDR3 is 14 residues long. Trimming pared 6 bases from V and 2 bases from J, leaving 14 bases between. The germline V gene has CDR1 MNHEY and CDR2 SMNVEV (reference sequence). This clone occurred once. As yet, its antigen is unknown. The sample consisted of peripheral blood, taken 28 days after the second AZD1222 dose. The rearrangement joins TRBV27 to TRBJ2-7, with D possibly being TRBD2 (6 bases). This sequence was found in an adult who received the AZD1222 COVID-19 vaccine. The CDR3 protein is CASRPGRGPYEQYF. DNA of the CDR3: TGTGCCAGCAGGCCTGGGCGGGGCCCCTACGAGCAGTACTTC.